This T cell receptor (beta chain) comes out of a study of T cells expressing NK-cell markers. General observations from the study: NKG2C+ dominant clonotype frequencies in six donors were roughly 1.0-7.5% of CD8+ T cells.

TCRdb re-called the 5' RACE reads; every CDR3 protein appears as one record, without DNA. The sample table includes 400,000 to 500,000 distinct CDR3 sequences. To note about this clonotype: Its antigen is as yet unknown.

CDR1 is DFQATT, CDR2 SNEGSKA, per germline (reference sequence). This CDR3 comprises 15 residues. The chain carries TRBV20-1 and TRBJ2-5; TCRdb's D gene call, TRBD1, goes unchecked for lack of DNA. Material: blood T cells: a sorted CD56 or NKG2C T cell subset, CD4+ or CD8+ T cells, or bulk PBMC T cells (not recorded which). This sequence was found in a woman aged 18-69 years in good health. The CDR3 loop reads CSALGRGQYQETQYF.